Below are 25 T cell receptor beta chains sequenced from a single sample in a study of shared clonotypes between healthy human individuals. Here immunoSEQ multiplex PCR was the method, and the copy in TCRdb shows in-frame clones only, minus some. Of some 1 million clones listed, about 80% are singletons. The material sequenced was memory CD4+ T cells sorted from blood. Subset defined: CD45RA-negative fraction. The receptor source for this set is a man aged 18 to 30 in good health.

The genes are TRBV7-6 and TRBJ2-5, with TRBD2 matching over 11 bases. Trimming cost V 5 bases and J 1 base; bases outside gene matches: 6. CDR3 length: 16 amino acids. The germline gives CDR1 SGHVS, CDR2 FNYEAQ. In DNA, the CDR3 is TGTGCCAGCAGCAAGGTAGCGGGGGGGTCCCAAGAGACCCAGTACTTC. It specifies CASSKVAGGSQETQYF. Together with reference TRBV7-6 and TRBJ2-5, the CDR3 gives the full variable domain: GAGVSQSPRYKVTKRGQDVALRCDPISGHVSLYWYRQALGQGPEFLTYFNYEAQQDKSGLPNDRFSAERPEGSISTLTIQRTEQRDSAMYRCASSKVAGGSQETQYFGPGTRLLVL.

CDR3 sequence reads: CASSDGRGYTF. CDR3 in DNA: TGTGCCAGCAGTGATGGGAGGGGCTACACCTTC. The rearrangement uses TRBV6-4 and TRBJ1-2; D ambiguous. Trimming stripped 3 bases from V and 8 bases from J, with 7 bases between. CDR1 is MRHNA, CDR2 SNTAGT, per germline. This CDR3 has 11 amino acids.

With respect to this clone: Other DNA sequences from this sample encode an identical CDR3 as well. The rearrangement links TRBV7-9 to TRBJ1-5, with a possible D match to TRBD1 (6 bases). V lost 5 bases to trimming and J lost 2 bases, with 13 bases between them. This CDR3 has 15 residues. From germline, CDR1 is SEHNR and CDR2 FQNEAQ (reference sequence). The CDR3 DNA follows: TGTGCCAGCAGCCGCGGGGGCGGAGGCAATCAGCCCCAGCATTTT. Its translation is CASSRGGGGNQPQHF.

CDR3 bases: TGCGCCAGCAGCGGGGGACTAGCGGGGTCAGCGGATACGCAGTATTTT. Its translation is CASSGGLAGSADTQYF. The V and J genes are TRBV5-1 and TRBJ2-3, with 13 bases matching TRBD2. J lost 6 bases, V lost 4 bases, and 8 bases had no gene match. The CDR3 sequence is 16 residues long. CDR1 is SGHRS, CDR2 YFSETQ, per germline.

The chain is built from TRBV9 and TRBJ2-1; the D is unclear. The CDR3 extends over 16 amino acids. V was cut by 0 bases and J by 2 bases, with 12 bases left in between. Germline CDR1 is SGDLS and CDR2 is YYNGEE. CDR3 nucleotide sequence: TGTGCCAGCAGCGTAGGGCAGGCCAGCCCCTACAATGAGCAGTTCTTC. Amino acid sequence: CASSVGQASPYNEQFF.

The chain joins TRBV7-2 to TRBJ2-1; 11 bases map to TRBD1. Germline-derived CDR1 and CDR2 are SGHTA and FQGNSA. The CDR3 runs 16 residues. V shed 6 bases, J shed 7 bases, and the junction held 11 bases outside the gene matches. The DNA of the CDR3 is TGTGCCAGCAGATCATCCCGGGACAGGGGGATAAATGAGCAGTTCTTC. Amino acids: CASRSSRDRGINEQFF.

This clone came up once. The chain employs TRBV30 and TRBJ2-3; no reliable D call. This CDR3 spans 14 amino acids. The ends were cut back, 3 bases at V and 0 bases at J, with 10 bases in the middle. The germline gives CDR1 GTSNPN, CDR2 SVGIG (reference sequence). CDR3 DNA: TGTGCCTGGAGGACCACCGCTAGCACAGATACGCAGTATTTT. Translating gives CAWRTTASTDTQYF.

The chain uses TRBV28 and TRBJ1-1, with 7 bases identical to TRBD1. Germline CDR1 and CDR2: MDHEN and SYDVKM. This CDR3 comprises 13 residues. The V gene end was trimmed by 3 bases and the J gene end by 4 bases; junction bases not matched to a gene: 2. This chain's CDR3 is CASSFRQGTEAFF. As DNA, the CDR3 is TGTGCCAGCAGTTTTCGACAGGGCACTGAAGCTTTCTTT.

The V call is TRBV11-2, the J call TRBJ1-2; possibly TRBD1 for D (5 bases). The V and J ends lost 5 bases and 1 base respectively, with 23 bases between them. Germline CDR1 SGHAT, CDR2 FQNNGV. CDR3 length: 18 amino acids. CDR3 loop: CASSLGRGLSPLNYGYTF. The CDR3 bases are TGTGCCAGCAGCCTGGGAAGGGGCCTAAGTCCCCTTAACTATGGCTACACCTTC.

The V and J genes are TRBV30 and TRBJ1-2, with D possibly matching TRBD1 (5 bases). The CDR3 length is 13 residues. The germline gives CDR1 GTSNPN, CDR2 SVGIG (reference sequence). V lost 8 bases and J 5 bases, leaving 18 bases between the germline ends. In DNA, the CDR3 is TGTGCCCACCTCTACCAGGGAGAATATGGCTACACCTTC. Translating it yields CAHLYQGEYGYTF.

This clone has only a few counts. The chain carries TRBV6-1 and TRBJ2-2; tentative D call: TRBD1 (5 bases). CDR1 is MNHNS and CDR2 is SASEGT in the germline V gene. The CDR3 runs 14 residues. Trimming shortened V by 3 bases and J by 3 bases, and 8 bases separated the two germline ends. CDR3 nucleotide sequence: TGTGCCAGCAGTGAGGGGCGGCACACCGGGGAGCTGTTTTTT. It is translated as CASSEGRHTGELFF.

This clone occurred a few times. This chain uses TRBV14 with TRBJ1-4, with D uncertain. Germline V gene data show CDR1 as SGHDN and CDR2 as FVKESK. V was pared by 2 bases and J by 0 bases, with 1 base between. The CDR3 spans 13 residues. CDR3 DNA sequence: TGTGCCAGCAGCCAAACAACTAATGAAAAACTGTTTTTT. This translates into CASSQTTNEKLFF.

The chain joins TRBV6-1 to TRBJ2-3; no reliable D call. Germline V gene data show CDR1 as MNHNS and CDR2 as SASEGT. This CDR3 is 15 amino acids long. Trimming took off 3 bases at V and 4 bases at J, with 14 bases between the two ends. The chain's CDR3 is CASSDLEPLPDTQYF. The CDR3 coding sequence is TGTGCCAGCAGTGATCTGGAGCCCCTTCCAGATACGCAGTATTTT.

The J gene is TRBJ2-6, the V gene TRBV9, with 7 positions matching TRBD1. Unmatched junction bases numbered 9, after V lost 3 bases and J lost 0 bases. There are 18 residues in the CDR3. Germline values: CDR1 SGDLS, CDR2 YYNGEE. This CDR3 is CASSAGPGQSSGANVLTF. The DNA of the CDR3 is TGTGCCAGCAGCGCCGGTCCGGGACAGAGCTCTGGGGCCAACGTCCTGACTTTC.

This clone was detected only once. V and J are TRBV6-1 and TRBJ2-7; possibly TRBD1 or TRBD2 for D (6 bases each). The germline gives CDR1 MNHNS, CDR2 SASEGT. The CDR3 covers 15 residues. V lost 1 base and J 3 bases, leaving 13 bases between the germline ends. CDR3 bases: TGTGCCAGCAGTGAAGGGGGGGCCGAATTCTACGAGCAGTACTTC. It encodes CASSEGGAEFYEQYF.

V gene TRBV30 combines with J gene TRBJ2-1, with 7 bases lining up with TRBD2. Germline V gives CDR1 GTSNPN, CDR2 SVGIG (reference sequence). This CDR3 comprises 15 residues. V lost 8 bases and J lost 0; bases outside the gene matches: 10. CDR3 DNA: TGTGCCCGGGGCGGGGGTCTGGGCTCCTACAATGAGCAGTTCTTC. Its translation is CARGGGLGSYNEQFF.

The V call is TRBV13, the J call TRBJ2-7, with D perhaps matching TRBD2 (6 bases). V shed 1 base and J shed 5 bases, with 9 bases lying between them. The germline CDR1 and CDR2 sequences are PRHDT and FYEKMQ (reference sequence). The CDR3 loop spans 13 amino acids. Here the CDR3 reads CASSLVGGNEQYF. The DNA of the CDR3 is TGTGCCAGCAGCTTAGTTGGGGGGAACGAGCAGTACTTC.

CDR3 region: CASIGGAYGYTF. In nucleotides, the CDR3 is TGTGCCAGCATCGGAGGGGCCTATGGCTACACCTTC. The chain couples TRBV28 to TRBJ1-2; D perhaps matches TRBD1 (5 bases). CDR3 length: 12 residues. Germline V gene sequence: CDR1 MDHEN, CDR2 SYDVKM. V lost 7 bases to trimming and J lost 4 bases, with 10 bases between them.

The chain employs TRBV2 and TRBJ1-5, with no clear D. V lost 6 bases and J 4 bases, leaving 13 bases between the germline ends. The CDR3 is 14 residues long. CDR1 and CDR2 (germline): SNHLY, FYNNEI. The CDR3 DNA is TGTGCCAGCAGGCCAGCCTTAGCAAATCAGCCCCAGCATTTT. This translates into CASRPALANQPQHF.

The J gene is TRBJ2-1, the V gene TRBV6-4; TRBD2 matches at 12 bases. The length of the CDR3 is 16 residues. Germline values: CDR1 MRHNA, CDR2 SNTAGT. J gave up 0 bases and V 6 bases, and 3 bases lay outside the gene matches. The CDR3 nucleotides are TGTGCCAGCAGAGCACTAGCGGGGGGCTCCTACAATGAGCAGTTCTTC. It yields the protein CASRALAGGSYNEQFF.

Of note for this clone: The sample contains more than one DNA sequence encoding this CDR3. The chain couples TRBV5-6 to TRBJ1-1; D is ambiguous. Trimming removed 4 bases from V and 2 bases from J, with 15 bases in between. CDR1 SGHDT and CDR2 YYEEEE come from the germline V gene. CDR3 length equals 15 residues. CDR3 nucleotide sequence: TGTGCCAGCAGCACCCCGGACCAGATTAACACTGAAGCTTTCTTT. It is translated as CASSTPDQINTEAFF.

The rearrangement joins TRBV6-1 to TRBJ2-1, with 10 bases identical to TRBD2. V lost 3 bases and J lost 0; bases outside the gene matches: 2. Germline CDR1 reads MNHNS; CDR2 reads SASEGT. There are 16 residues in the CDR3. The DNA for the CDR3 is TGTGCCAGCAGTGAGATAGCGGGGGGCTCCTACAATGAGCAGTTCTTC. Protein sequence: CASSEIAGGSYNEQFF.

The chain links TRBV4-2 to TRBJ1-6; D is uncertain. Germline loops: CDR1 LGHNA, CDR2 YNFKEQ. CDR3 length: 15 amino acids. Trimming cost V 4 bases and J 6 bases, with 13 bases left between them. The CDR3 sequence is CASSPLAGINSPLHF. CDR3 DNA: TGTGCCAGCAGCCCCCTCGCGGGGATTAATTCACCCCTCCACTTT.

This chain links TRBV28 with TRBJ2-7, with 9 nucleotides matching TRBD1. The CDR3 extends over 12 amino acids. Losses at the gene ends were 6 bases for V and 4 bases for J; bases not matched to a gene: 1. Germline V gene lookup returns CDR1 MDHEN and CDR2 SYDVKM. CDR3 sequence: CASRDRGYEQYF. For the CDR3, the DNA is TGTGCCAGCAGGGACAGGGGATACGAGCAGTACTTC.

The V gene is TRBV10-3, the J gene TRBJ2-7; 7 bases are a match to TRBD2. CDR3 size: 13 residues. The V and J ends lost 10 bases and 4 bases, in that order; junction bases with no gene match: 10. Germline CDR1 is ENHRY and CDR2 is SYGVKD. The CDR3, as DNA: TGTGCCACCACTTTCGAGCGGGGTTACGAGCAGTACTTC. The encoded protein is CATTFERGYEQYF.